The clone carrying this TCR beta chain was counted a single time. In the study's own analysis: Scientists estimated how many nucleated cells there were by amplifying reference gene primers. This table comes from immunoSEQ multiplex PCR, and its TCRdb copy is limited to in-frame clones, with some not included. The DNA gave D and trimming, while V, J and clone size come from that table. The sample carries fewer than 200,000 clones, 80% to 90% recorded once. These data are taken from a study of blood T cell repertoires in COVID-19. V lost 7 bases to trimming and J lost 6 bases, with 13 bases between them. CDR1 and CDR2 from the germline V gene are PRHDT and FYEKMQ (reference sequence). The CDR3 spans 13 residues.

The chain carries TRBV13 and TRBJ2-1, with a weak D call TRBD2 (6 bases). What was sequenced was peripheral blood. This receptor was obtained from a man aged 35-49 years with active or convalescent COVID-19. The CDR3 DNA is TGTGCCAGCAATCCGGGGACTGGCAATGAGCAGTTCTTC. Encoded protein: CASNPGTGNEQFF. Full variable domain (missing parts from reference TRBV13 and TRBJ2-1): AAGVIQSPRHLIKEKRETATLKCYPIPRHDTVYWYQQGPGQDPQFLISFYEKMQSDKGSIPDRFSAQQFSDYHSELNMSSLELGDSALYFCASNPGTGNEQFFGPGTRLTVL.